The following is a T cell receptor beta chain sequence with its context. The clone's antigen remains unknown. One end of the junction fails to match germline, which may point to a read error. The data are from a study of tumor and adjacent non-tumor tissue in lung cancer (dated by TCRdb to 2016 to 2018). Background for the entire study: The cohort included roughly 11 adenocarcinoma, 2 squamous cell carcinoma and 1 small cell lung cancer patients. Bulk TCRbeta repertoires were compared between lung tumor tissue and matched distant non-tumor lung tissue obtained from approximately 16 lung cancer patients. Ages among the roughly 15 patients ranged from about 30 to 80 years, there were roughly 10 men and 5 women, and disease was at TNM stage I to III. Sequencing produced around 130,000,000 productive TCRbeta reads in total, an average of approximately 4.5 million reads per sample. Over 25 paired specimens, one tumor and one normal lung sample per patient, were profiled by TCRbeta CDR3 sequencing. Overall study outcomes, separate from this receptor: TCR diversity was significantly higher in younger patients, and higher tumor TCR diversity was associated with shorter overall and disease-free survival. The top 100 clones accounted for a significantly larger cumulative portion of the repertoire in normal lung than in tumor tissue. Neither the sequencing platform nor unique molecular identifiers are named or mentioned anywhere in the methods. With only approximately 16 patients in the cohort, the authors noted that larger samples and more detailed clinical data are needed. Peripheral blood was not sequenced, so blood TCRbeta repertoires were not examined in the lung cancer patients of the study. Significantly higher TCR diversity (inverse Simpson) was observed in tumor tissue than in normal lung tissue (around 460 vs 160, P = 0.0075, Mann-Whitney U test).

Libraries came from multiplex PCR. The run used an Illumina HiSeq 2500. TCRbeta libraries were constructed through three rounds of nested PCR with primers (Table S4) according to protocols modified from ARM-PCR. Before sequencing, PCR products of 200-500 bp were cut from the gel and purified using the QIAquick gel extraction kit. In the source study's methods: Reads were cleaned using Trimmomatic, were merged into complete CDR3 sequences using FLASH, and were assigned to V(D)J germline segments using MiTCR. Clonal diversity was calculated as the inverse Simpson's index using VDJtools. In-frame sequences lacking a premature stop codon were counted as productive reads. TCRdb itself trimmed the public reads at Q25 with fastp, ran MiXCR and retained productive beta chains. Rows are combined by CDR3 protein, so each entry shows the most common genes and DNA. The V and J calls shown here were made by TCRdb, not taken from the authors' results. Present in this sample are more than 45,000 distinct CDR3 sequences, about two thirds of which were seen just once. Clones ranked in the top ten supply around 28% of the sample.

CDR1 and CDR2 (SGHKS, YYEKEE) derive from the germline V gene (reference sequence). Taken from cysteine to phenylalanine, the CDR3 has 15 residues. Of all the DNA, just the CDR3 is kept, 45 bases in frame from base 1. RNA was isolated from bulk unsorted tissue, and RNA quality was assessed with a NanoDrop ND-1000 and an Agilent 2100. Normal lung samples were distant non-tumor tissue taken more than 3 cm from the tumor edge. The donors were newly diagnosed lung cancer patients admitted for thoracic surgery in China from August to November 2014 who had not received prior chemotherapy. Patients who had received previous radiotherapy or chemotherapy, or who had another concurrent cancer, were excluded from the study. Pieces of surgical tissue measuring about 1-2.1 cm3 were kept in RNAlater solution and held at -80 degrees C until needed.

The sequence derives from a woman between 70 and 85 years old with non-small cell lung cancer. The chain is encoded by TRBV5-5 joined to TRBJ2-7; 7 central bases correspond to TRBD2. Sequencing was done on a sample of distant non-tumor lung tissue. In nucleotides, the sequence is TGTGACAGCAGCTATACTAGCGTGAGCGTCCACGAGCAGTACTTC. Its translation reads: CDSSYTSVSVHEQYF.